The 19 T cell receptor beta chains presented below share a single source sample, sequenced in a study of memory CD4+ T cells and cytomegalovirus serostatus (dated 2019 in TCRdb). A FACSAria II was used to sort memory CD4+ T cells, defined as single viable CD3+CD4+CD8-CD45RO+ cells. Libraries were made using the immunoSEQ multiplex PCR assay. TCRdb provides this immuneACCESS table in a form limited to in-frame rearrangements. Some clones are lacking; in checked studies, under half of them reflect an unresolved V gene, and why the rest are absent is not known. This sample is represented by approximately 50,000 clones; about 68% of them were singletons. The leading ten clones occupy roughly 2.7% of the sample. Sequenced input: memory CD4+ T cells from blood. These receptors were obtained from an adult in good health and CMV-seropositive.

J is TRBJ1-4 and V is TRBV27; D call uncertain. The germline gives CDR1 MNHEY, CDR2 SMNVEV (reference sequence). The CDR3 is made up of 13 amino acids. Trimming left V 2 bases short and J 8 bases short, with 9 bases between. The CDR3 loop reads CASSLTRAEKLFF. CDR3 nucleotide sequence: TGTGCCAGCAGTTTAACCCGGGCGGAAAAACTGTTTTTT.

This sequence joins TRBV7-8 and TRBJ1-1, with a tentative D call TRBD1 (5 bases). CDR1 and CDR2 from the germline V gene are SGHVS and FQNEAQ. There are 13 residues in the CDR3. Trimming removed 4 bases from V and 5 bases from J, with 11 bases in between. CDR3 amino acids: CASSWGGVTEAFF. CDR3 in DNA: TGTGCCAGCAGCTGGGGCGGGGTAACTGAAGCTTTCTTT.

The V gene is TRBV7-2, the J gene TRBJ1-2, with D unclear. CDR1 is SGHTA, CDR2 FQGNSA, per germline. This CDR3 is 11 amino acids long. The V gene lost 5 bases and the J gene lost 5 bases, with 6 bases spanning the gap. The chain's CDR3 is CASSQRYGYTF. The CDR3 nucleotides are TGTGCCAGCAGCCAGAGATATGGCTACACCTTC.

The sample holds a few counts of this clone. This sequence joins TRBV5-6 and TRBJ2-5; 9 bases map to TRBD1. The CDR3 consists of 18 residues. Germline-derived CDR1 and CDR2 are SGHDT and YYEEEE. The trim removed 0 bases at V and 1 base at J, leaving 10 bases unmatched. The CDR3, as DNA: TGTGCCAGCAGCTTGGTGGGGGACAGGGACCGTCCCCAAGAGACCCAGTACTTC. Amino acid sequence: CASSLVGDRDRPQETQYF.

This clone is a singleton in its sample. The chain combines TRBV28 with TRBJ2-1; no clear D gene. The CDR3 runs to 15 residues. V was shortened by 5 bases and J by 2 bases, with 13 bases between the two germline ends. Germline assignment: CDR1 MDHEN and CDR2 SYDVKM. CDR3 DNA: TGTGCCAGCAGTAGGCTGGGGAATACCTACAATGAGCAGTTCTTC. Translating gives CASSRLGNTYNEQFF.

The chain couples TRBV5-1 to TRBJ2-7; TRBD2 is a possible D gene (5 bases). The CDR3 extends over 14 amino acids. From germline, CDR1 is SGHRS and CDR2 YFSETQ. V lost 2 bases to trimming and J lost 0 bases, with 9 bases between them. The CDR3 sequence: CASSLEGSSYEQYF. The DNA of the CDR3 is TGCGCCAGCAGCTTAGAGGGAAGCTCCTACGAGCAGTACTTC. Filled out from reference TRBV5-1 and TRBJ2-7, the complete variable domain reads KAGVTQTPRYLIKTRGQQVTLSCSPISGHRSVSWYQQTPGQGLQFLFEYFSETQRNKGNFPGRFSGRQFSNSRSEMNVSTLELGDSALYLCASSLEGSSYEQYFGPGTRLTVT.

This clone was counted a single time. The rearrangement joins TRBV28 to TRBJ1-5; D remains ambiguous. Germline V gene data show CDR1 as MDHEN and CDR2 as SYDVKM. The length of the CDR3 is 14 residues. V lost 6 bases and J 11 bases, leaving 20 bases between the germline ends. CDR3 bases: TGTGCCAGCAGACTACCTATTATCGGAGTTTCCCAGCATTTT. This gives the protein CASRLPIIGVSQHF.

The rearrangement uses TRBV9 and TRBJ2-1; 9 bases agree with TRBD2. In germline, CDR1 is SGDLS, CDR2 YYNGEE. There are 14 residues in the CDR3. The ends lost 0 bases at V and 8 bases at J; junction bases unmatched: 3. Here the CDR3 reads CASSVASGKYEQFF. The CDR3, as DNA: TGTGCCAGCAGCGTAGCTAGCGGGAAGTATGAGCAGTTCTTC.

The chain has TRBV13 and TRBJ1-3; TRBD1 might be the D (5 bases). Germline assignment: CDR1 PRHDT and CDR2 FYEKMQ (reference sequence). Trimming removed 6 bases at V and 7 bases at J, with 16 bases between. There are 14 residues in the CDR3. The CDR3 region is CASRISGLGNTIYF. CDR3 coding DNA: TGTGCCAGCAGGATTTCAGGGCTAGGTAACACCATATATTTT.

The chain links TRBV9 to TRBJ1-5, with D uncertain. The CDR3 runs 14 residues. V dropped 0 bases and J dropped 4 bases, with 8 bases sitting between them. Germline loops: CDR1 SGDLS, CDR2 YYNGEE. CDR3 nucleotide sequence: TGTGCCAGCAGCGTAGCAGCAGATAATCAGCCCCAGCATTTT. Translated, it gives CASSVAADNQPQHF.

This clone was found once. The chain has TRBV4-3 and TRBJ2-5, with a weak D call TRBD1 (6 bases). CDR3 length: 15 amino acids. Trimming cost V 5 bases and J 7 bases, with 20 bases left between them. Germline V gene data show CDR1 as LGHNA and CDR2 as YSLEER. CDR3 sequence reads: CASSSRTGLDGTQYF. As DNA, the CDR3 is TGCGCCAGCAGCTCGAGAACAGGGTTGGATGGGACCCAGTACTTC.

The chain is built from TRBV27 and TRBJ1-1, with 9 bases matching TRBD1. Unmatched junction bases numbered 8, after V lost 3 bases and J lost 6 bases. The CDR3 totals 15 residues. Germline CDR1 is MNHEY and CDR2 is SMNVEV (reference sequence). The CDR3 sequence: CASSFWTGVPAEAFF. The CDR3, as DNA: TGTGCCAGCAGTTTTTGGACAGGGGTTCCGGCTGAAGCTTTCTTT.

V is TRBV30 and J is TRBJ1-2; D unresolved. From germline, CDR1 is GTSNPN and CDR2 SVGIG (reference sequence). This CDR3 is built from 15 residues. V shed 0 bases and J shed 5 bases, with 16 bases lying between them. The CDR3 loop reads CAWSVGSFGSYGYTF. CDR3 DNA sequence: TGTGCCTGGAGTGTGGGGTCTTTTGGGAGTTATGGCTACACCTTC.

This chain links TRBV9 with TRBJ2-7; possible D gene TRBD1, 6 bases. Germline CDR1 is SGDLS and CDR2 is YYNGEE. The V end was cut by 4 bases, the J end by 0 bases, with 14 bases between. There are 15 residues in the CDR3. The CDR3 here is CASSRRQDSSYEQYV. As DNA, the CDR3 is TGTGCCAGCAGCCGTAGACAGGACAGCTCCTACGAGCAGTACGTC.

The chain couples TRBV15 to TRBJ1-4; possibly TRBD1 for D (5 bases). V lost 1 base and J lost 2, with 14 bases in between. CDR1 LNHNV and CDR2 YYDKDF come from the germline V gene (reference sequence). The CDR3 loop spans 17 amino acids. CDR3 bases: TGTGCCACCAGCAGAGGGGCGGGGGTACCTACTAATGAAAAACTGTTTTTT. It translates to CATSRGAGVPTNEKLFF.

This clone came up a few times. The chain combines TRBV19 with TRBJ2-5, with TRBD1 as a possible D gene (5 bases). The V end was cut by 5 bases, the J end by 5 bases, with 15 bases between. Germline loops: CDR1 LNHDA, CDR2 SQIVND (reference sequence). This CDR3 has 14 amino acids. CDR3 bases: TGTGCCAGTAGTTCTGGGGCTTCAGGGGAGACCCAGTACTTC. It specifies CASSSGASGETQYF.

The chain uses TRBV6-1 and TRBJ2-7, with TRBD2 identical over 7 bases. V was pared by 6 bases and J by 3 bases, with 8 bases of the junction left unmatched. The CDR3 consists of 14 residues. The germline gives CDR1 MNHNS, CDR2 SASEGT. In nucleotides, the CDR3 is TGTGCCAGCAGGGGGGGACTACCAGTCTACGAGCAGTACGTC. Protein product: CASRGGLPVYEQYV.

V usage is TRBV9 and J usage is TRBJ2-5; D gene ambiguous. CDR3 size: 15 residues. V lost 0 bases and J 2 bases, leaving 11 bases between the germline ends. Per the germline V gene, CDR1 is SGDLS and CDR2 is YYNGEE. This CDR3 reads CASSVGWGPQETQYF. In nucleotides, the CDR3 is TGTGCCAGCAGCGTAGGGTGGGGTCCGCAAGAGACCCAGTACTTC.

In DNA, the CDR3 is TGTGCCAGCAGCCCTAGTCCCCGGGGGGGAGAGACCCAGTACTTC. Translation: CASSPSPRGGETQYF. This chain connects TRBV7-2 to TRBJ2-5, with 8 positions matching TRBD2. Germline assignment: CDR1 SGHTA and CDR2 FQGNSA. This CDR3 spans 15 amino acids. With 5 bases clipped from V and 4 bases from J, the junction kept 9 bases outside the gene matches.